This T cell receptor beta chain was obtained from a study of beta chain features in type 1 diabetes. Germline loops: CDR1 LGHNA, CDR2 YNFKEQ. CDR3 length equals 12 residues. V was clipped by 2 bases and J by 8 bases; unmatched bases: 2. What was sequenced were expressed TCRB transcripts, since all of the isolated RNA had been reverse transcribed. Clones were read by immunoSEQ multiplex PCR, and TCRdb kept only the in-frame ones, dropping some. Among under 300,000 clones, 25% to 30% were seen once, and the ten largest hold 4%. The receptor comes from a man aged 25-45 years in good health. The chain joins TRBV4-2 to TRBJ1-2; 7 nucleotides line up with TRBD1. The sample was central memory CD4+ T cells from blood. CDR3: CASSQQGGGYTF. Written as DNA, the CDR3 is TGTGCCAGCAGCCAACAGGGGGGAGGCTACACCTTC.